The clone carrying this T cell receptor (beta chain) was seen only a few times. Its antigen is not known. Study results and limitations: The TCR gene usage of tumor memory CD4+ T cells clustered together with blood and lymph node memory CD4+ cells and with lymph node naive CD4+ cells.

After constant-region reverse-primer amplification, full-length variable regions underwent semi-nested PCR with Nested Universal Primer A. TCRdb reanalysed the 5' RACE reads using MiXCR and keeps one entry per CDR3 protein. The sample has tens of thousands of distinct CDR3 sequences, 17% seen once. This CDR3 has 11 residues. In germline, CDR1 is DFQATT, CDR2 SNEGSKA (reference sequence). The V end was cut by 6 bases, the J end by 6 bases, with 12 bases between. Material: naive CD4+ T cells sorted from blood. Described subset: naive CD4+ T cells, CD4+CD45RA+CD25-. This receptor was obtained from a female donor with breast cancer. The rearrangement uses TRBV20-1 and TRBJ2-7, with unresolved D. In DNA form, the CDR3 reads TGCAGTGCGGAACGAGGTGCCGAGCAGTACTTC. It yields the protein CSAERGAEQYF.